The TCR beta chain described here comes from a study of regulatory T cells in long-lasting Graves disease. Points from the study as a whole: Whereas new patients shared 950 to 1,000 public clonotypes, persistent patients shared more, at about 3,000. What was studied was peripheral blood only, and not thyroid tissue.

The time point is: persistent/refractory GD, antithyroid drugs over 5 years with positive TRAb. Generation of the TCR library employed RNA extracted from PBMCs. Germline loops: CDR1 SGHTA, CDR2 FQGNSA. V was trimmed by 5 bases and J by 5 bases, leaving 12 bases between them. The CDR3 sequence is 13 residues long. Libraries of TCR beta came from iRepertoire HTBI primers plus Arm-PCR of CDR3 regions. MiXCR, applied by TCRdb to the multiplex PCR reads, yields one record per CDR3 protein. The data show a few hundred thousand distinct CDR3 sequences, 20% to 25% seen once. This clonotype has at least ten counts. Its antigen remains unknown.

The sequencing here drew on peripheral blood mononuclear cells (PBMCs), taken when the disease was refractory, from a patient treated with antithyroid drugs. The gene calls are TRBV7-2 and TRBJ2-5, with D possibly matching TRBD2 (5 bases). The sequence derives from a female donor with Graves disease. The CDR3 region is CASSRVGGETQYF. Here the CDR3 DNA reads TGTGCCAGCAGCCGCGTTGGCGGGGAGACCCAGTACTTC.